This T cell receptor beta chain originates from a study of shared clonotypes between healthy human individuals. Across the whole study: The donor group consisted of two women and three men, aged 18 to 49. Three plates were used per donor for CD4 naive, three for CD4 memory, two for CD8 naive and one for CD8 memory.

Per the germline V gene, CDR1 is MDHEN and CDR2 is SYDVKM. Trimming at V came to 8 bases and at J to 2 bases, leaving 10 bases not matched to a gene. The CDR3 length is 15 residues. Generated by immunoSEQ multiplex PCR, the TCRdb table keeps only in-frame clones and is missing some. The sample includes some 1,400,000 clones, roughly 96% of them seen just once. Only one count was recorded for this clone. The antigen remains undetermined. General study points: Large sequencing depth failed to make sorted-subset sequencing complete, rarefaction showed.

Sequenced sample: naive CD4+ T cells sorted from blood. Indicated subset: CD45RA+ positively selected. This chain connects TRBV28 to TRBJ2-3, with 7 bases that match TRBD2. This sequence was found in a man younger than 40 in good health. The CDR3 coding sequence is TGTGCCAGCCACCCCGGGGGGAGTATCACAGATACGCAGTATTTT. Protein: CASHPGGSITDTQYF.